This entry lists 15 T cell receptor beta chains sequenced from one sample in a study of identical twins. One entry per CDR3 protein results from TCRdb running MiXCR on the 5' RACE reads. This sample carries approximately 410,000 distinct CDR3 sequences, approximately 17% of them seen once, and the ten largest clones take approximately 12%. The sequenced sample was naive T cells sorted from blood. Receptor source: a man aged 45 to 65 in good health.

This clonotype has more than one count but fewer than ten. The gene calls are TRBV20-1 and TRBJ2-5, with D unresolved. Germline CDR1 and CDR2: DFQATT and SNEGSKA (reference sequence). With 3 bases removed from V and 11 bases from J, the gap between germline ends came to 10 bases. The CDR3 is made up of 10 amino acids. For the CDR3, the DNA is TGCAGTGCTAGGGGGATCTTACAGTACTTC. It yields the protein CSARGILQYF.

The sample holds a few counts of this clonotype. The rearrangement links TRBV5-1 to TRBJ1-1; D is unresolved. V was cut by 2 bases and J by 6 bases, with 11 bases left in between. Germline V gives CDR1 SGHRS, CDR2 YFSETQ. There are 13 residues in the CDR3. CDR3 nucleotides: TGCGCCAGCAGCTTTGACACTGCCTCTGAAGCTTTCTTT. This sequence encodes CASSFDTASEAFF. The full variable domain, rest sourced from reference TRBV5-1 and TRBJ1-1, is KAGVTQTPRYLIKTRGQQVTLSCSPISGHRSVSWYQQTPGQGLQFLFEYFSETQRNKGNFPGRFSGRQFSNSRSEMNVSTLELGDSALYLCASSFDTASEAFFGQGTRLTVV.

This clonotype turned up a few times. CDR3 DNA sequence: TGCAGTGCCGAGAGGACAGGGCCAATCTCCTACGAGCAGTACTTC. It yields the protein CSAERTGPISYEQYF. The chain employs TRBV20-1 and TRBJ2-7; 8 bases map to TRBD1. V lost 6 bases, J lost 0 bases, and 10 bases stayed unmatched. Germline loops: CDR1 DFQATT, CDR2 SNEGSKA (reference sequence). The CDR3 contains 15 residues.

This chain connects TRBV7-3 to TRBJ2-1, with D perhaps TRBD1 or TRBD2 (5 bases each). Trimming took off 5 bases at V and 9 bases at J, with 20 bases between the two ends. Germline CDR1 reads SGHTA; CDR2 reads FQGTGA. The length of the CDR3 is 15 residues. The CDR3, as DNA: TGTGCCAGCAGCCAACCCGGGACCTCTGTGGGTGAGCAGTTCTTC. Translated, it gives CASSQPGTSVGEQFF. The full variable domain, completed using reference TRBV7-3 and TRBJ2-1, is GAGVSQTPSNKVTEKGKYVELRCDPISGHTALYWYRQSLGQGPEFLIYFQGTGAADDSGLPNDRFFAVRPEGSVSTLKIQRTERGDSAVYLCASSQPGTSVGEQFFGPGTRLTVL.

There are many counts of this clonotype. J is TRBJ2-1 and V is TRBV27; 7 nucleotides match TRBD1. Per the germline V gene, CDR1 is MNHEY and CDR2 is SMNVEV (reference sequence). The CDR3 consists of 14 residues. The ends lost 5 bases at V and 14 bases at J; junction bases unmatched: 15. The CDR3: CASSRSRTGRLEFF. The CDR3 DNA reads as TGTGCCAGCAGTCGATCGCGGACAGGTCGGTTGGAGTTCTTC.

The chain has TRBV14 and TRBJ2-2; TRBD2 matches 9 bases. The V gene's germline CDR1 is SGHDN and CDR2 FVKESK. Germline trimming cut 1 base from V and 4 bases from J; bases unmatched to any gene: 4. There are 16 residues in the CDR3. The CDR3 region is CASSQGRGGRTGELFF. DNA for the CDR3: TGTGCCAGCAGCCAAGGGCGGGGGGGCCGCACCGGGGAGCTGTTTTTT.

This clonotype was counted only a few times. The genes are TRBV20-1 and TRBJ2-1; TRBD2 matches 10 bases. Per the germline V gene, CDR1 is DFQATT and CDR2 is SNEGSKA (reference sequence). CDR3 length: 17 residues. Trimming removed 5 bases from V and 3 bases from J; junction bases left unmatched: 13. The CDR3 DNA is TGCAGTGCTCCCCACAGCGGGGGGGCCGACTACTACAATGAGCAGTTCTTC. It encodes CSAPHSGGADYYNEQFF.

The rearrangement uses TRBV2 and TRBJ2-7; 8 bases are a match to TRBD1. This CDR3 contains 14 residues. Germline CDR1 SNHLY, CDR2 FYNNEI. J lost 5 bases, V lost 6 bases, and 9 bases had no gene match. CDR3 nucleotide sequence: TGTGCCAGCAGCCCTGGGGACAGGAACCACGAGCAGTACTTC. Translated: CASSPGDRNHEQYF. Full variable domain (outside the CDR3, taken from reference TRBV2 and TRBJ2-7): EPEVTQTPSHQVTQMGQEVILRCVPISNHLYFYWYRQILGQKVEFLVSFYNNEISEKSEIFDDQFSVERPDGSNFTLKIRSTKLEDSAMYFCASSPGDRNHEQYFGPGTRLTVT.

The genes are TRBV6-2 or TRBV6-3 and TRBJ2-5, with 10 bases lining up with TRBD2. The trim removed 3 bases at V and 4 bases at J, leaving 14 bases unmatched. In germline, CDR1 is MNHEY, CDR2 SVGEGT. The CDR3 is 18 residues long. The CDR3 loop reads CASSYYLSSGGAVETQYF. CDR3 sequence (DNA): TGTGCCAGCAGTTATTATCTGTCCAGCGGGGGGGCCGTAGAGACCCAGTACTTC.

This clonotype was counted between two and nine times. This rearrangement joins TRBV2 to TRBJ1-1; D remains ambiguous. V shed 5 bases and J shed 7 bases, with 11 bases lying between them. This CDR3 contains 12 residues. Germline loops: CDR1 SNHLY, CDR2 FYNNEI. Written as DNA, the CDR3 is TGTGCCAGCAGTTCGGACGGTATTGAAGCTTTCTTT. Its protein product is CASSSDGIEAFF.

Ten or more counts support this clonotype. The chain combines TRBV12-3 or TRBV12-4 with TRBJ2-2; 14 bases are a match to TRBD2. The CDR3 has 18 residues. Trimming at V came to 3 bases and at J to 1 base, leaving 4 bases not matched to a gene. CDR3 in DNA: TGTGCCAGCAGTTTCGGGACTAGCGGGGGCTGGAACACCGGGGAGCTGTTTTTT. Its translation is CASSFGTSGGWNTGELFF.

V and J are TRBV7-8 and TRBJ2-1, with unresolved D. Trimming cost V 4 bases and J 10 bases, with 11 bases left between them. Per the germline V gene, CDR1 is SGHVS and CDR2 is FQNEAQ. The CDR3 extends over 12 amino acids. CDR3 sequence (DNA): TGTGCCAGCAGCTCAGATTCGCGGGAGCAGTTCTTC. This gives the protein CASSSDSREQFF.

In its sample, this clonotype was seen many times. The V and J genes are TRBV5-6 and TRBJ1-3, with D uncertain. Germline V gives CDR1 SGHDT, CDR2 YYEEEE. Trimming stripped 4 bases from V and 4 bases from J, with 15 bases between. CDR3 size: 15 residues. CDR3 sequence: CASSDPEGLGNTIYF. The CDR3 region has the DNA TGTGCCAGCAGCGACCCCGAGGGCCTGGGAAACACCATATATTTT.

The chain joins TRBV2 to TRBJ2-1; tentative D call: TRBD2 (6 bases). The CDR3 covers 15 residues. Trimming removed 8 bases from V and 1 base from J, with 15 bases in between. Germline V gene sequence: CDR1 SNHLY, CDR2 FYNNEI. The CDR3 DNA follows: TGTGCCAGCCGATTCCGGGACTCGTCCTACAATGAGCAGTTCTTC. This gives the protein CASRFRDSSYNEQFF.

This clonotype came up many times. V usage is TRBV4-2 and J usage is TRBJ2-7; D perhaps matches TRBD1 (5 bases). The V and J ends lost 1 base and 5 bases respectively, with 12 bases between them. The CDR3 loop spans 14 amino acids. The V gene's germline CDR1 is LGHNA and CDR2 YNFKEQ. CDR3 sequence: CASSQVSGHHEQYF. For the CDR3, the DNA is TGTGCCAGCAGCCAAGTATCAGGGCATCACGAGCAGTACTTC.